Listed here are 19 T cell receptor beta chains from one sample, sequenced in a study of blood T cell repertoires in COVID-19. Clones were read by immunoSEQ multiplex PCR, and TCRdb kept only the in-frame ones, dropping some. The sample shows under 350,000 clones, roughly 86% of them seen only once. Sample: peripheral blood. Every receptor here comes from a woman between 25 and 40 years old with COVID-19, enrolled during active disease.

This chain joins TRBV14 and TRBJ1-2; TRBD1 agrees at 7 bases. This CDR3 has 15 residues. V trimming: 4 bases; J trimming: 0 bases; junction bases outside the gene matches: 5. Germline assignment: CDR1 SGHDN and CDR2 FVKESK. CDR3 DNA sequence: TGTGCCAGCAGCCCCGCAGGGGGGTCTAACTATGGCTACACCTTC. This translates into CASSPAGGSNYGYTF.

V is TRBV2 and J is TRBJ1-5; weak D call: TRBD1 (6 bases). Trimming stripped 5 bases from V and 7 bases from J, with 15 bases between. Germline loops: CDR1 SNHLY, CDR2 FYNNEI. The CDR3 sequence is 14 residues long. This CDR3 is CASSWGGLGQPQHF. The DNA for the CDR3 is TGTGCCAGCAGTTGGGGGGGGCTCGGGCAGCCCCAGCATTTT.

V is TRBV2 and J is TRBJ1-1; 7 nucleotides match TRBD1. The CDR3 sequence is 13 residues long. The germline CDR1 and CDR2 sequences are SNHLY and FYNNEI. Trimming at V came to 6 bases and at J to 3 bases, leaving 4 bases not matched to a gene. CDR3 DNA: TGTGCCAGCAGGGGACAGTGGTACACTGAAGCTTTCTTT. It translates to CASRGQWYTEAFF.

This chain uses TRBV5-5 with TRBJ1-4; TRBD1 matches 10 bases. V was clipped by 3 bases and J by 4 bases; unmatched bases: 6. CDR1 and CDR2 from the germline V gene are SGHKS and YYEKEE (reference sequence). This CDR3 spans 16 amino acids. The CDR3 reads CASSWLDRGYNEKLFF. DNA of the CDR3: TGTGCCAGCAGCTGGTTGGACAGGGGGTATAATGAAAAACTGTTTTTT.

The rearrangement joins TRBV18 to TRBJ1-5; D gene uncertain. The ends were cut back, 2 bases at V and 7 bases at J, with 12 bases in the middle. This CDR3 contains 14 residues. CDR1 and CDR2 from the germline V gene are KGHSH and LQKENI. This CDR3 reads CASSPERVGQPQHF. The CDR3 DNA sequence: TGTGCCAGCTCACCAGAGAGGGTAGGACAGCCCCAGCATTTT.

This rearrangement joins TRBV3-1 (or the pseudogene TRBV3-2) to TRBJ2-5; weak D call: TRBD2 (5 bases). This CDR3 is 13 amino acids long. Germline V gives CDR1 LGHDT, CDR2 YNNKEL (reference sequence). V shed 4 bases and J shed 9 bases, with 15 bases lying between them. The CDR3: CASSPGLAYPQYF. The CDR3, as DNA: TGTGCCAGCAGCCCTGGACTTGCCTACCCCCAGTACTTC.

V usage is TRBV2 and J usage is TRBJ2-3; TRBD2 matches at 11 bases. Trimming removed 4 bases from V and 4 bases from J; junction bases left unmatched: 4. CDR3 length: 15 residues. The germline V gene has CDR1 SNHLY and CDR2 FYNNEI. The CDR3 sequence: CASSGLAGGSDTQYF. In DNA form, the CDR3 reads TGTGCCAGCAGTGGCCTAGCGGGGGGATCAGATACGCAGTATTTT.

This sequence joins TRBV7-9 and TRBJ2-6, with D maybe TRBD1 (6 bases). In germline, CDR1 is SEHNR, CDR2 FQNEAQ (reference sequence). This CDR3 contains 15 residues. The germline V and J ends were trimmed by 5 bases and 1 base, with 9 bases remaining between them. The CDR3 nucleotides read TGTGCCAGCAGCCACAGGGAGTCTGGGGCCAACGTCCTGACTTTC. Translation: CASSHRESGANVLTF. Drawing the rest from reference TRBV7-9 and TRBJ2-6, the complete variable domain is DTGVSQNPRHKITKRGQNVTFRCDPISEHNRLYWYRQTLGQGPEFLTYFQNEAQLEKSRLLSDRFSAERPKGSFSTLEIQRTEQGDSAMYLCASSHRESGANVLTFGAGSRLTVL.

This rearrangement joins TRBV7-2 to TRBJ2-7; TRBD2 aligns across 10 bases. The germline CDR1 and CDR2 sequences are SGHTA and FQGNSA. CDR3 length: 15 amino acids. Trimming cost V 1 base and J 4 bases; bases outside gene matches: 4. CDR3 in amino acids: CASSLERGGTYEQYF. The CDR3, as DNA: TGTGCCAGCAGCTTAGAGCGGGGGGGGACGTACGAGCAGTACTTC.

The chain carries TRBV1 and TRBJ2-5; the D call in the table, TRBD2, was not verified against the DNA. TRBV1 constitutes a pseudogene. The CDR3 is 17 amino acids. Here the CDR3 reads CTSSLPGPGSFQETQYF. The CDR3 nucleotides are TGCACCAGCAGCCTCCCGGGTCCCGGCTCCTTTCAAGAGACCCAGTACTTC.

This rearrangement joins TRBV12-3 or TRBV12-4 to TRBJ2-5, with D maybe TRBD2 (5 bases). The V end lost 5 bases, the J end lost 4 bases, and 11 bases lay between the germline ends. This CDR3 has 13 amino acids. The CDR3 region is CASSGEGGETQYF. The CDR3 coding sequence is TGTGCCAGCAGTGGAGAAGGAGGAGAGACCCAGTACTTC.

The V and J genes are TRBV7-2 and TRBJ1-4; 8 nucleotides agree with TRBD1. There are 13 residues in the CDR3. The trim removed 3 bases at V and 8 bases at J, leaving 2 bases unmatched. Germline V CDR1 and CDR2: SGHTA, FQGNSA. CDR3 loop: CASSFWDREKLFF. In DNA, the CDR3 is TGTGCCAGCAGCTTTTGGGACAGGGAAAAACTGTTTTTT.

In the case of this clone: The sample carries other DNA sequences with the same CDR3. The chain carries TRBV19 and TRBJ2-2; 7 bases are shared with TRBD1. Germline assignment: CDR1 LNHDA and CDR2 SQIVND (reference sequence). The CDR3 sequence is 14 residues long. The junction had 6 bases not matched to a gene; V was cut back by 3 bases and J by 8 bases. CDR3 nucleotides: TGTGCCAGTAGTATCCGAGGGGGCCGTGGGGAGCTGTTTTTT. It is translated as CASSIRGGRGELFF.

The V call is TRBV2, the J call TRBJ1-2; 10 bases are a match to TRBD1. Per the germline V gene, CDR1 is SNHLY and CDR2 is FYNNEI. With 6 bases clipped from V and 5 bases from J, the junction kept 6 bases outside the gene matches. This CDR3 contains 14 residues. The CDR3 is CASSPDRGIYGYTF. In nucleotides, the CDR3 is TGTGCCAGCAGCCCGGACAGGGGGATATATGGCTACACCTTC.

This rearrangement joins TRBV27 to TRBJ1-5; perhaps TRBD1 as D (5 bases). CDR1 and CDR2 (germline): MNHEY, SMNVEV (reference sequence). The CDR3 sequence is 20 residues long. Trimming removed 1 base from V and 11 bases from J, with 33 bases in between. This CDR3 reads CASSLFQPTSTATFPRAQHF. CDR3 DNA: TGTGCCAGCAGTTTATTCCAACCAACCTCGACAGCAACCTTCCCCAGGGCCCAGCATTTT.

The rearrangement uses TRBV2 and TRBJ2-3; D unclear. This CDR3 has 16 amino acids. CDR1 is SNHLY, CDR2 FYNNEI, per germline. V was pared by 0 bases and J by 5 bases, with 15 bases between. CDR3 loop: CASSEAKPIVVDTQYF. CDR3 nucleotides: TGTGCCAGCAGTGAAGCCAAGCCTATAGTTGTAGATACGCAGTATTTT.

The V call is TRBV5-6, the J call TRBJ1-2, with D perhaps matching TRBD1 (6 bases). Germline CDR1 and CDR2: SGHDT and YYEEEE. V lost 0 bases and J 8 bases, leaving 14 bases between the germline ends. This CDR3 contains 14 residues. Here the CDR3 DNA reads TGTGCCAGCAGCTTGGTTCAGGACAGCCGAGGCTACACCTTC. Residues: CASSLVQDSRGYTF.

V is TRBV14 and J is TRBJ1-3, with unresolved D. Trimming pared 0 bases from V and 0 bases from J, leaving 9 bases between. CDR3 length: 16 residues. Germline values: CDR1 SGHDN, CDR2 FVKESK. Here the CDR3 DNA reads TGTGCCAGCAGCCAAGATTTGTTCGTCTCTGGAAACACCATATATTTT. Its protein is CASSQDLFVSGNTIYF. The full variable domain, rest sourced from reference TRBV14 and TRBJ1-3, is EAGVTQFPSHSVIEKGQTVTLRCDPISGHDNLYWYRRVMGKEIKFLLHFVKESKQDESGMPNNRFLAERTGGTYSTLKVQPAELEDSGVYFCASSQDLFVSGNTIYFGEGSWLTVV.

The CDR3 sequence: CASREDRGRVFF. CDR3 nucleotide sequence: TGTGCCAGCAGGGAAGACAGGGGAAGGGTGTTTTTT. This chain uses TRBV7-9 with TRBJ2-2; 8 nucleotides align to TRBD1. Germline CDR1 is SEHNR and CDR2 is FQNEAQ (reference sequence). The CDR3 has 12 residues. Losses at the gene ends were 6 bases for V and 15 bases for J; bases not matched to a gene: 9.